Listed below are T cell receptor beta chains from one sample, sequenced in a study of PD-1 blockade in classical Hodgkin lymphoma. Profiled with immunoSEQ multiplex PCR; TCRdb holds only in-frame clones, not every one. The repertoire has about 27,000 clones, about 78% of them found once; the top ten carry 35%. This sample comprised peripheral blood mononuclear cells (PBMCs), obtained before the second cycle of nivolumab. The receptors come from a human donor with classical Hodgkin lymphoma. The CDR3 runs from the conserved cysteine through the conserved F or W. The order of the fields is CDR3 protein, CDR3 DNA, D gene, J gene, V gene, clone size. A D gene is named only where the DNA matches it firmly. Clone size is shown for a subset of rows, as once, few, many or a class of expanded clone.

cdr3_aa: CASSLTQGAGGTEAFF; cdr3_nt: TGTGCCAGCAGCCTAACACAGGGGGCGGGGGGAACTGAAGCTTTCTTT; d_call: TRBD1; j_call: TRBJ1-1; v_call: TRBV7-8; clone_size: NA
cdr3_aa: CASSIRQPLYEAFF; cdr3_nt: TGTGCCAGTAGTATTAGACAGCCTCTATATGAAGCTTTCTTT; d_call: NA; j_call: TRBJ1-1; v_call: TRBV19; clone_size: few
cdr3_aa: CASSVGQADGYTF; cdr3_nt: TGTGCCAGCAGTGTAGGGCAGGCGGATGGCTACACCTTC; d_call: NA; j_call: TRBJ1-2; v_call: TRBV25-1; clone_size: NA
cdr3_aa: CASSIGLRTSSYEQYF; cdr3_nt: TGTGCCAGTAGTATAGGGCTGCGGACTAGCTCCTACGAGCAGTACTTC; d_call: TRBD2; j_call: TRBJ2-7; v_call: TRBV19; clone_size: NA
cdr3_aa: CASSFGTSRNQPQHF; cdr3_nt: TGTGCCAGCAGCTTTGGGACAAGTCGTAATCAGCCCCAGCATTTT; d_call: NA; j_call: TRBJ1-5; v_call: TRBV7-2; clone_size: few
cdr3_aa: CSAGVNYEQYF; cdr3_nt: TGCAGTGCAGGAGTAAACTACGAGCAGTACTTC; d_call: NA; j_call: TRBJ2-7; v_call: TRBV20-1; clone_size: NA
cdr3_aa: CASSYWQGNEKLFF; cdr3_nt: TGTGCCAGCAGTTACTGGCAGGGTAATGAAAAACTGTTTTTT; d_call: NA; j_call: TRBJ1-4; v_call: TRBV6-5; clone_size: NA
cdr3_aa: CASSLEAGGSYGYTF; cdr3_nt: TGTGCCAGCAGCTTAGAGGCAGGGGGCAGCTATGGCTACACCTTC; d_call: TRBD1; j_call: TRBJ1-2; v_call: TRBV7-9; clone_size: NA
cdr3_aa: CASSQGDRGQKLDF; cdr3_nt: TGTGCCAGCAGCCAAGGGGATCGGGGCCAGAAGTTGGACTTT; d_call: NA; j_call: TRBJ1-4; v_call: TRBV4-2; clone_size: NA
cdr3_aa: CATRHGYTF; cdr3_nt: TGTGCCACAAGGCATGGCTACACCTTC; d_call: NA; j_call: TRBJ1-2; v_call: TRBV7-3; clone_size: NA
cdr3_aa: CASSSSGVNEQYF; cdr3_nt: TGTGCCAGCAGCTCCTCGGGGGTAAACGAGCAGTACTTC; d_call: NA; j_call: TRBJ2-7; v_call: TRBV7-9; clone_size: NA
cdr3_aa: CASSGGLASNEQFF; cdr3_nt: TGTGCCAGCAGTGGAGGACTAGCGAGCAATGAGCAGTTCTTC; d_call: TRBD2; j_call: TRBJ2-1; v_call: TRBV6-6; clone_size: NA
cdr3_aa: CASSHPYDREGGYTF; cdr3_nt: TGTGCCAGCAGCCACCCCTATGACAGGGAGGGGGGCTACACCTTC; d_call: TRBD1; j_call: TRBJ1-2; v_call: TRBV7-2; clone_size: NA
cdr3_aa: CATSRDRGQDEYGYTF; cdr3_nt: TGTGCCACCAGCAGAGATAGAGGACAGGATGAATATGGCTACACCTTC; d_call: TRBD1; j_call: TRBJ1-2; v_call: TRBV15; clone_size: NA
cdr3_aa: CAISESTDTQYF; cdr3_nt: TGTGCCATCAGTGAGTCGACAGATACGCAGTATTTT; d_call: NA; j_call: TRBJ2-3; v_call: TRBV10-3; clone_size: NA
cdr3_aa: CASSLDGGGRDYGYTF; cdr3_nt: TGTGCCAGCAGCTTAGACGGCGGAGGAAGGGACTATGGCTACACCTTC; d_call: NA; j_call: TRBJ1-2; v_call: TRBV7-2; clone_size: once